The 8 T cell receptor beta chains given below trace back to one sample, sequenced in a study of blood T cells in healthy people across ages. Next came a second PCR, run for about 7 to 12 cycles, which used a sample-barcoded 5' primer along with a J-beta primer mix. MiXCR was run by TCRdb on the 5' RACE reads, yielding one entry per CDR3 protein. The sample lists about 640,000 distinct CDR3 sequences, around 54% occurring once. What was sequenced was blood. The receptors here all came from a man in his 60s in good health.

The chain recombines TRBV29-1 with TRBJ2-3, with TRBD2 identical over 8 bases. Trimming took 0 bases from V and 2 from J; bases not matched to a gene: 4. Per the germline V gene, CDR1 is SQVTM and CDR2 is ANQGSEA. The CDR3 loop spans 15 amino acids. CDR3 coding DNA: TGCAGCGTTGAAGAAGCGGGGGCGCACACAGATACGCAGTATTTT. It encodes CSVEEAGAHTDTQYF.

The table lists this clonotype with a few counts. The chain is built from TRBV5-1 and TRBJ2-5; the D gene is possibly TRBD1 (5 bases). This CDR3 comprises 15 residues. Germline lookup yields CDR1 SGHRS and CDR2 YFSETQ. Trimming took 3 bases from V and 5 from J, leaving 17 bases between them. CDR3 region: CASSSDLRAGETQYF. Here the CDR3 DNA reads TGCGCCAGCAGCTCAGATCTCAGGGCTGGGGAGACCCAGTACTTC.

This rearrangement joins TRBV15 to TRBJ2-6; D unclear. V was cut by 0 bases and J by 0 bases, with 9 bases left in between. This CDR3 is built from 17 residues. The germline gives CDR1 LNHNV, CDR2 YYDKDF (reference sequence). The CDR3 sequence is CATSREVTSSGANVLTF. The CDR3 nucleotides read TGTGCCACCAGCAGAGAAGTCACGAGCTCTGGGGCCAACGTCCTGACTTTC.

This clonotype showed up many times. The J gene is TRBJ2-7, the V gene TRBV28, with 10 nucleotides matching TRBD1. V shed 6 bases, J shed 3 bases, and the junction held 8 bases outside the gene matches. This CDR3 has 15 residues. Looked up from germline, CDR1 is MDHEN and CDR2 is SYDVKM. For the CDR3, the DNA is TGTGCCAGCAGACTAGGGACAGGGGCTGTCTACGAGCAGTACTTC. Its translation: CASRLGTGAVYEQYF.

This sequence joins TRBV14 and TRBJ2-7, with a weak D call TRBD1 (6 bases). CDR3 length: 13 amino acids. Trimming cost V 4 bases and J 6 bases, with 13 bases left between them. CDR1 and CDR2 from the germline V gene are SGHDN and FVKESK. In DNA, the CDR3 is TGTGCCAGCAGCCCCCGGACAGCCGGCGAGCAGTACTTC. Its translation: CASSPRTAGEQYF.

The chain employs TRBV15 and TRBJ2-3; TRBD1 matches at 7 bases. Germline V gives CDR1 LNHNV, CDR2 YYDKDF (reference sequence). The trim removed 4 bases at V and 2 bases at J, leaving 9 bases unmatched. The CDR3 has 16 residues. This chain's CDR3 is CATSTQGQVDTDTQYF. The CDR3 region has the DNA TGTGCCACCAGCACCCAAGGACAGGTAGACACAGATACGCAGTATTTT.

The rearrangement joins TRBV12-3 or TRBV12-4 to TRBJ2-7; 8 nucleotides agree with TRBD1. This CDR3 region has 15 residues. After removal of 5 bases from V and 0 bases from J, the junction contained 6 bases not matched to a gene. The CDR3 protein is CASSKGQGSSYEQYF. The CDR3 nucleotides are TGTGCCAGCAGTAAAGGACAGGGCAGCTCCTACGAGCAGTACTTC.

The gene calls are TRBV7-2 and TRBJ1-1; TRBD1 aligns across 7 bases. Per germline, CDR1 SGHTA and CDR2 FQGNSA. The length of the CDR3 is 20 residues. V was clipped by 1 base and J by 4 bases; unmatched bases: 21. The CDR3 coding sequence is TGTGCCAGCAGCTTAGACAGCTTTAGGACAGGCGAACTCCTTGGCACTGAAGCTTTCTTT. The encoded protein is CASSLDSFRTGELLGTEAFF.